This T cell receptor beta chain was obtained from a study of OX40 agonist ivuxolimab in advanced cancers. Study-wide background: Ivuxolimab was delivered to patients intravenously every 2 weeks at doses spanning 0.01 to 10 mg/kg.

The germline V gene has CDR1 MDHEN and CDR2 SYDVKM. With 10 bases removed from V and 0 bases from J, the gap between germline ends came to 9 bases. The CDR3 sequence is 13 residues long. Clones were read by immunoSEQ multiplex PCR, and TCRdb kept only the in-frame ones, dropping some. The data contain 65,000 to 85,000 clones, just over 90% of them singletons. Findings and caveats of the study: Partial responders at 0.1-3.0 mg/kg had among the lowest clonal expansion. Compared with CD4+, CD8+ T cells on average had more expanded clones. Both CD4+ and CD8+ T cell populations in blood had undergone clonal expansion by week 6 at 0.1 to 3.0 mg/kg.

Of note for this clone: Its antigen is not identified.

The receptor comes from an adult with an advanced solid tumor such as melanoma, head and neck, liver or kidney cancer. The sample here was CD4+ or CD8+ T cells sorted from blood, taken in a trial of the OX40 agonist ivuxolimab. The V and J genes are TRBV28 and TRBJ1-4; D not resolved. CDR3 bases: TGTGCCACCGCATTTGCAACTAATGAAAAACTGTTTTTT. This sequence encodes CATAFATNEKLFF.